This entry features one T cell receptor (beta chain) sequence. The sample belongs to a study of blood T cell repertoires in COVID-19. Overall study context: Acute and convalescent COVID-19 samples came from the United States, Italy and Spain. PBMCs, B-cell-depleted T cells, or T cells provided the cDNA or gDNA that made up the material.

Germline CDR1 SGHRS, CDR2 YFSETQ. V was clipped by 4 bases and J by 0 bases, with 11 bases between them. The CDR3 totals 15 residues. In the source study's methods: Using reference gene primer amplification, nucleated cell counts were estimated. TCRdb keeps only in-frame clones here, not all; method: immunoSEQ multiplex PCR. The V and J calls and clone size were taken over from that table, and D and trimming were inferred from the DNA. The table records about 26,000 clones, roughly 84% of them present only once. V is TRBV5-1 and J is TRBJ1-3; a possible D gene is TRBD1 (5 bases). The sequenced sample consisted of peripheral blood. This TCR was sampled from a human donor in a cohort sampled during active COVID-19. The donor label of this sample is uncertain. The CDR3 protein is CASSVGLISGNTIYF. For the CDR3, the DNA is TGCGCCAGCAGCGTGGGACTGATCTCTGGAAACACCATATATTTT.